Below, 17 T cell receptor beta chains from the same sample are listed, as sequenced in a study of identical twins (TCRdb year 2016). Preparation of the library involved 5' RACE. Instrument used: Illumina HiSeq 2000. TCRdb ran its own pipeline on the public reads, namely fastp trimming at Q25 and MiXCR clone calling, and kept in-frame beta chains. All rows with the same CDR3 protein become a single entry with the most common DNA and genes. The sample records hundreds of thousands of distinct CDR3 sequences, 8.6% of which are singletons. Of the sample, more than 0.75% falls within the top ten clones. The data were also submitted as part of a second study, on yellow fever vaccine responses in identical twins.

Sequenced sample: PBMCs. The receptors were gathered from a woman aged 18-35 years in good health.

This clonotype appeared many times. For the CDR3, the DNA is TGTGCCAGCACCGGAAGCCCGCCCTACGAGCAGTACTTC. Protein product: CASTGSPPYEQYF. The chain has TRBV25-1 and TRBJ2-7; D remains unclear. CDR1 and CDR2 from the germline V gene are MGHDK and SYGVNS. The CDR3 totals 13 residues. V was shortened by 7 bases and J by 2 bases, with 12 bases between the two germline ends.

The chain recombines TRBV5-1 with TRBJ2-6, with 7 bases lining up with TRBD2. Germline V gene sequence: CDR1 SGHRS, CDR2 YFSETQ. The V and J ends lost 2 bases and 0 bases, in that order; junction bases with no gene match: 8. This CDR3 spans 18 amino acids. The CDR3 coding sequence is TGCGCCAGCAGCTTTCCGGGACTACCGAGCTCTGGGGCCAACGTCCTGACTTTC. Encoded protein: CASSFPGLPSSGANVLTF.

The gene calls are TRBV3-1 and TRBJ2-3, with D possibly being TRBD1 (5 bases). The V gene's germline CDR1 is LGHDT and CDR2 YNNKEL (reference sequence). V lost 1 base and J lost 5, with 10 bases in between. The CDR3 runs to 14 residues. The CDR3 loop is CASSQVGAGDTQYF. In DNA form, the CDR3 reads TGTGCCAGCAGCCAAGTTGGGGCCGGAGATACGCAGTATTTT.

This sequence joins TRBV20-1 and TRBJ2-1, with D maybe TRBD1 (5 bases). The germline V and J ends were trimmed by 2 bases and 4 bases, with 15 bases remaining between them. CDR3 length: 15 residues. Per germline, CDR1 DFQATT and CDR2 SNEGSKA (reference sequence). CDR3 nucleotides: TGCAGTGCTAGATCCTTTGGGCAGGGATACAATGAGCAGTTCTTC. Encoded protein: CSARSFGQGYNEQFF.

The sample holds many counts of this clonotype. The chain combines TRBV6-5 with TRBJ2-1; D may correspond to TRBD1 or TRBD2 (6 bases each). V lost 6 bases to trimming and J lost 15 bases, with 24 bases between them. CDR1 is MNHEY and CDR2 is SVGAGI in the germline V gene. The CDR3 runs 14 residues. CDR3 sequence (DNA): TGTGCCAGCAGCTTATTACAGGGTTGGGGACTCACGTTCTTC. Translation: CASSLLQGWGLTFF.

This clonotype was seen a few times. This sequence joins TRBV11-2 and TRBJ2-5; TRBD2 matches 10 bases. This CDR3 comprises 16 residues. V gave up 2 bases and J gave up 5 bases; unmatched junction bases: 8. Germline loops: CDR1 SGHAT, CDR2 FQNNGV. The CDR3 region has the DNA TGTGCCAGCAGCTTAAGCGGGGGGGCCGTTTGGGAGACCCAGTACTTC. It translates to CASSLSGGAVWETQYF.

V usage is TRBV6-2 or TRBV6-3 and J usage is TRBJ2-7; 8 bases are shared with TRBD2. CDR1 and CDR2 from the germline V gene are MNHEY and SVGEGT. Unmatched junction bases numbered 5, after V lost 6 bases and J lost 1 base. The CDR3 covers 14 residues. CDR3 region: CASRKLAESYEQYF. The CDR3 DNA reads as TGTGCCAGCAGGAAACTAGCGGAGTCCTACGAGCAGTACTTC.

This clonotype was counted a few times. Its ends do not fully match the called genes, so a read error is possible. The rearrangement uses TRBV7-2 and TRBJ2-5; 7 bases are a match to TRBD2. CDR1 SGHTA and CDR2 FQGNSA come from the germline V gene. The CDR3 consists of 12 residues. CDR3 amino acids: CASSRAGDYGHF. DNA of the CDR3: TGTGCCAGCAGCAGAGCCGGGGACTACGGGCACTTC.

In its sample, this clonotype was seen a few times. The chain is built from TRBV29-1 and TRBJ2-1; TRBD2 aligns across 12 bases. CDR3 size: 13 residues. J lost 6 bases, V lost 8 bases, and 5 bases had no gene match. The germline V gene encodes CDR1 SQVTM and CDR2 ANQGSEA. Here the CDR3 reads CSQTSGSINEQFF. The DNA of the CDR3 is TGCAGCCAGACTAGCGGGAGTATCAATGAGCAGTTCTTC.

This clonotype was seen a few times. The J gene is TRBJ2-5, the V gene TRBV14, with D possibly being TRBD2 (6 bases). This CDR3 is 14 amino acids long. Trimming removed 4 bases at V and 5 bases at J, with 14 bases between. CDR1 SGHDN and CDR2 FVKESK come from the germline V gene. The CDR3 DNA sequence: TGTGCCAGCAGCCTTCTAGCGCTGCCTGAGACCCAGTACTTC. It codes for CASSLLALPETQYF.

This clonotype occurred once. This rearrangement joins TRBV12-3 or TRBV12-4 to TRBJ1-1, with D maybe TRBD1 (5 bases). The CDR3 is made up of 13 amino acids. Between the trimmed V and J ends, which lost 6 bases and 7 bases, there was a span of 15 bases. CDR3 amino acids: CASRRGRDVEAFF. The CDR3 DNA follows: TGTGCCAGCAGAAGGGGCAGGGATGTTGAAGCTTTCTTT.

There are a few counts of this clonotype. The chain carries TRBV5-1 and TRBJ2-2, with D tentatively TRBD1 (6 bases). Germline CDR1 reads SGHRS; CDR2 reads YFSETQ. Trimming shortened V by 0 bases and J by 6 bases, and 9 bases separated the two germline ends. The CDR3 covers 14 residues. The CDR3 sequence: CASSLAGASGELFF. The CDR3 bases are TGCGCCAGCAGCTTGGCAGGGGCGTCCGGGGAGCTGTTTTTT.

The chain employs TRBV20-1 and TRBJ2-1; tentatively, D is TRBD2 (7 bases). V was shortened by 0 bases and J by 7 bases, with 16 bases between the two germline ends. In germline, CDR1 is DFQATT, CDR2 SNEGSKA (reference sequence). This CDR3 is 15 amino acids long. CDR3 in amino acids: CSAREGGLAVNEQFF. In DNA, the CDR3 is TGCAGTGCTAGAGAGGGGGGGCTAGCGGTAAATGAGCAGTTCTTC.

CDR3 nucleotides: TGTGCCAGCATGAAAGACCAGGTTTCAGCTGGCTACACCTTC. It specifies CASMKDQVSAGYTF. This chain connects TRBV6-1 to TRBJ1-2, with D unresolved. The germline CDR1 and CDR2 sequences are MNHNS and SASEGT. The CDR3 contains 14 residues. Trimming took off 7 bases at V and 7 bases at J, with 19 bases between the two ends.

The V gene is TRBV7-2, the J gene TRBJ2-3; D perhaps matches TRBD1 (5 bases). This CDR3 contains 16 residues. Germline V lookup: CDR1 SGHTA, CDR2 FQGNSA. V was shortened by 8 bases and J by 6 bases, with 24 bases between the two germline ends. CDR3 bases: TGTGCCAGCGCTCCGTCACTTAGGGGCCCCTGGGATACGCAGTATTTT. This translates into CASAPSLRGPWDTQYF.

This clonotype appeared many times. This chain links TRBV5-1 with TRBJ1-1, with 7 positions matching TRBD1. The CDR3 is 15 amino acids. V lost 0 bases to trimming and J lost 1 base; unmatched junction nucleotides: 3. Germline CDR1 is SGHRS and CDR2 is YFSETQ. The CDR3 coding sequence is TGCGCCAGCAGCTTGGGGTCAGGGGGGAACACTGAAGCTTTCTTT. Protein product: CASSLGSGGNTEAFF.

There are many counts of this clonotype. This chain connects TRBV15 to TRBJ2-1, with TRBD1 matching over 8 bases. CDR1 and CDR2 (germline): LNHNV, YYDKDF (reference sequence). CDR3 length: 15 residues. Trimming cost V 2 bases and J 4 bases; bases outside gene matches: 4. The CDR3 sequence: CATSRPGQGYNEQFF. CDR3 nucleotides: TGTGCCACCAGCAGACCCGGACAGGGATACAATGAGCAGTTCTTC.